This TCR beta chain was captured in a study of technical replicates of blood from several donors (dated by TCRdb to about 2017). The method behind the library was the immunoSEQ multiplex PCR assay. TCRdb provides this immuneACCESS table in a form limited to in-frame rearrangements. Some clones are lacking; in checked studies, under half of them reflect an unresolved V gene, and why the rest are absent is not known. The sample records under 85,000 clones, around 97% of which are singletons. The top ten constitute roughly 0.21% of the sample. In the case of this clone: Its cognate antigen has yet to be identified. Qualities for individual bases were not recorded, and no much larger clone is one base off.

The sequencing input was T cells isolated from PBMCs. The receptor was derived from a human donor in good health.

The CDR3: CAWSVGVLYGYTF. Read as DNA, the sequence is TGTGCCTGGAGTGTAGGGGTCCTCTATGGCTACACCTTC. This sequence uses TRBV30 and TRBJ1-2, with a tentative D gene TRBD1 over 5 matching bases. Trimming removed 0 bases from V and 4 bases from J, leaving 9 bases between the germline ends. Per the germline V gene (reference sequence), GTSNPN is the CDR1 and SVGIG is the CDR2. The CDR3 measures 13 amino acids from cysteine to phenylalanine. CDR3 DNA is the only sequence kept; it has 39 bases, read in frame from the first base.